This T cell receptor beta chain was sequenced during a study of blood T cell repertoires in COVID-19. From germline, CDR1 is GTSNPN and CDR2 SVGIG (reference sequence). This CDR3 comprises 12 residues. The ends were cut back, 4 bases at V and 2 bases at J, with 6 bases in the middle. Sequencing used immunoSEQ multiplex PCR; TCRdb keeps in-frame clones, though not all of them. The sample lists about 430,000 clones, nearly 90% occurring once. This clone came up once. Sequenced material: PBMCs or T cells enriched from blood (not recorded which). This TCR came from a woman between 18 and 29 years old who had been exposed to COVID-19. J is TRBJ1-5 and V is TRBV30; D is undetermined. The CDR3 loop reads CAWTSGNQPQHF. CDR3 bases: TGTGCCTGGACGTCGGGCAATCAGCCCCAGCATTTT.